This T cell receptor beta chain was recovered during a study of CD8 T cells in ankylosing spondylitis. A single record per CDR3 protein comes from TCRdb applying MiXCR to the 5' RACE reads. The sample has roughly 35,000 distinct CDR3 sequences, 16% seen once; the top ten hold about 45%. V was shortened by 5 bases and J by 3 bases, with 11 bases between the two germline ends. The CDR3 covers 13 residues. CDR1 SGHNT and CDR2 YYREEE come from the germline V gene (reference sequence). This chain connects TRBV5-4 to TRBJ1-1; D possibly corresponds to TRBD1 (5 bases). The TCR comes from a male donor with ankylosing spondylitis or in good health (not recorded which). The source material was blood. CDR3 DNA: TGTGCCAGCAGTCCTGACAGACACACTGAAGCTTTCTTT. Translating gives CASSPDRHTEAFF.